The 25 T cell receptor beta chains listed next were all sequenced from one sample in a study of blood T cell repertoires in COVID-19. Libraries were prepared by immunoSEQ multiplex PCR; TCRdb keeps only in-frame clonotypes and omits some of them. The sample lists some 55,000 clones; roughly 77% were seen once. The sequenced sample was peripheral blood. These receptors were collected from a man between 65 and 79 years old with active or convalescent COVID-19.

This chain connects TRBV4-3 to TRBJ2-3; the match to TRBD1 covers 11 bases. V dropped 5 bases and J dropped 3; count of bases not matched to a gene: 7. In germline, CDR1 is LGHNA, CDR2 YSLEER. This CDR3 is 16 amino acids long. The CDR3 DNA is TGCGCCAGCAGCTCAGGACAGGGGGCGCGAACAGATACGCAGTATTTT. As protein: CASSSGQGARTDTQYF.

The chain couples TRBV7-6 to TRBJ2-1; 8 bases are a match to TRBD1. Germline values: CDR1 SGHVS, CDR2 FNYEAQ. The CDR3 runs 17 residues. V lost 1 base, J lost 9 bases, and 14 bases stayed unmatched. DNA for the CDR3: TGTGCCAGCAGCTTAGAATTGATCCAGGGGGCCCCGGGTGAGCAGTTCTTC. This encodes CASSLELIQGAPGEQFF.

There are a few counts of this clone. The CDR3 protein is CSVQSGSNYGYTF. Here the CDR3 DNA reads TGCAGCGTACAAAGTGGCAGTAACTATGGCTACACCTTC. This chain links TRBV29-1 with TRBJ1-2, with D uncertain. This CDR3 comprises 13 residues. V lost 6 bases and J lost 1, with 12 bases in between. Germline loops: CDR1 SQVTM, CDR2 ANQGSEA. The full variable domain, in which reference TRBV29-1 and TRBJ1-2 provide the parts outside the CDR3, is SAVISQKPSRDICQRGTSLTIQCQVDSQVTMMFWYRQQPGQSLTLIATANQGSEATYESGFVIDKFPISRPNLTFSTLTVSNMSPEDSSIYLCSVQSGSNYGYTFGSGTRLTVV.

DNA for the CDR3: TGTGCCAGCAGCTTAAGGGATCAGGGAGCTTTCTTT. As protein: CASSLRDQGAFF. The chain combines TRBV11-2 with TRBJ1-1, with D possibly matching TRBD1 (5 bases). Per the germline V gene, CDR1 is SGHAT and CDR2 is FQNNGV. Trimming took 2 bases from V and 10 from J, leaving 11 bases between them. This CDR3 is 12 amino acids long.

This rearrangement joins TRBV10-1 to TRBJ1-2, with D perhaps TRBD1 (6 bases). The CDR3 contains 13 residues. Germline assignment: CDR1 WNHNN and CDR2 SYGVQD (reference sequence). V was shortened by 6 bases and J by 8 bases, with 16 bases between the two germline ends. The CDR3 reads CASRKEQGEGYTF. CDR3 coding DNA: TGCGCCAGCAGGAAGGAACAGGGAGAAGGCTACACCTTC.

This clone was detected only a few times. This chain links TRBV19 with TRBJ1-5; D unresolved. In germline, CDR1 is LNHDA, CDR2 SQIVND (reference sequence). This CDR3 comprises 14 residues. Trimming removed 3 bases at V and 4 bases at J, with 10 bases between. The CDR3 reads CASSIPRMNQPQHF. DNA of the CDR3: TGTGCCAGTAGTATCCCCAGGATGAATCAGCCCCAGCATTTT. Complete variable domain (other parts from reference TRBV19 and TRBJ1-5): DGGITQSPKYLFRKEGQNVTLSCEQNLNHDAMYWYRQDPGQGLRLIYYSQIVNDFQKGDIAEGYSVSREKKESFPLTVTSAQKNPTAFYLCASSIPRMNQPQHFGDGTRLSIL.

The gene calls are TRBV7-9 and TRBJ2-7, with D uncertain. V lost 1 base and J lost 5, with 9 bases in between. The CDR3 consists of 13 residues. Per germline, CDR1 SEHNR and CDR2 FQNEAQ (reference sequence). CDR3 residues: CASSLDIANEQYF. The DNA for the CDR3 is TGTGCCAGCAGCTTAGATATCGCGAACGAGCAGTACTTC.

The rearrangement joins TRBV27 to TRBJ1-5; D gene unclear. Germline V CDR1 and CDR2: MNHEY, SMNVEV (reference sequence). The V gene lost 2 bases and the J gene lost 5 bases, with 7 bases spanning the gap. The CDR3 runs 13 residues. As DNA, the CDR3 is TGTGCCAGCAGTTTAAATGGCTATCAGCCCCAGCATTTT. Residues: CASSLNGYQPQHF.

This chain connects TRBV19 to TRBJ2-7; TRBD1 matches 9 bases. V lost 5 bases, J lost 3 bases, and 8 bases stayed unmatched. The length of the CDR3 is 15 residues. Germline V CDR1 and CDR2: LNHDA, SQIVND (reference sequence). The CDR3 protein is CASSFTGQGNYEQYF. CDR3 sequence (DNA): TGTGCCAGTAGTTTCACGGGACAGGGCAACTACGAGCAGTACTTC.

The genes are TRBV19 and TRBJ2-3; TRBD2 matches 11 bases. CDR3 length: 15 residues. J was trimmed by 3 bases and V by 9 bases; bases with no gene match: 8. Germline CDR1 and CDR2: LNHDA and SQIVND (reference sequence). Written as DNA, the CDR3 is TGTGCCAGCCGAGAAAGACTAGCGGGGACAGATACGCAGTATTTT. Translation gives CASRERLAGTDTQYF.

The chain employs TRBV27 and TRBJ1-2; possible D gene TRBD1, 5 bases. This CDR3 is built from 17 residues. The germline V gene has CDR1 MNHEY and CDR2 SMNVEV (reference sequence). Trimming shortened V by 4 bases and J by 5 bases, and 23 bases separated the two germline ends. CDR3 sequence: CASSSLSDTFGNYGYTF. The CDR3 DNA sequence: TGTGCCAGCAGTTCCCTTTCGGACACATTCGGAAATTATGGCTACACCTTC.

The rearrangement uses TRBV4-1 and TRBJ2-1, with a possible D match to TRBD2 (5 bases). Germline values: CDR1 MGHRA, CDR2 YSYEKL. The CDR3 is 17 amino acids. V lost 4 bases, J lost 2 bases, and 18 bases lay in between. CDR3 in DNA: TGCGCCAGCAGCCGTCCCCTCCCTGGTAGCGCCTACAATGAGCAGTTCTTC. Amino acids: CASSRPLPGSAYNEQFF.

There are a few counts of this clone. The J gene is TRBJ2-7, the V gene TRBV6-5, with TRBD1 matching 9 bases. Per the germline V gene, CDR1 is MNHEY and CDR2 is SVGAGI. The J segment lost 2 bases and the V segment lost 10 bases, leaving 12 bases of the junction unmatched. The CDR3 sequence is 15 residues long. CDR3 region: CATMIRDRATYEQYF. Written as DNA, the CDR3 is TGTGCCACCATGATTCGGGACAGGGCCACCTACGAGCAGTACTTC.

The gene calls are TRBV15 and TRBJ1-4; 10 positions agree with TRBD1. CDR1 and CDR2 (germline): LNHNV, YYDKDF (reference sequence). This CDR3 spans 17 amino acids. Trimming took 0 bases from V and 7 from J; bases not matched to a gene: 8. CDR3 sequence: CATSRDLGTGATEKLFF. The CDR3 DNA reads as TGTGCCACCAGCAGAGATCTGGGGACAGGGGCCACTGAAAAACTGTTTTTT.

This chain links TRBV6-2 or TRBV6-3 with TRBJ2-1, with TRBD1 matching 8 bases. The V and J ends lost 6 bases and 5 bases, in that order; junction bases with no gene match: 9. The CDR3 is 15 amino acids. Germline lookup yields CDR1 MNHEY and CDR2 SVGEGT. CDR3 nucleotide sequence: TGTGCCAGCAGCAAATGGACAGGGCAGAACAATGAGCAGTTCTTC. Its translation is CASSKWTGQNNEQFF.

The chain recombines TRBV3-1 (or the pseudogene TRBV3-2) with TRBJ2-7; 10 bases are shared with TRBD2. This CDR3 spans 14 amino acids. V lost 1 base and J lost 9; bases outside the gene matches: 6. Germline assignment: CDR1 LGHDT and CDR2 YNNKEL (reference sequence). The CDR3 region has the DNA TGTGCCAGCAGCCAAGCCGGGACTAGCGAAACGCAGTACTTC. Protein sequence: CASSQAGTSETQYF.

The DNA for the CDR3 is TGTGCCTGGAGTACTTACTCTGGAAACACCATATATTTT. It is translated as CAWSTYSGNTIYF. This rearrangement joins TRBV30 to TRBJ1-3; D unclear. Germline CDR1 reads GTSNPN; CDR2 reads SVGIG (reference sequence). With 2 bases removed from V and 0 bases from J, the gap between germline ends came to 5 bases. The CDR3 runs 13 residues.

The J gene is TRBJ2-3, the V gene TRBV7-9, with TRBD2 identical over 9 bases. The V gene's germline CDR1 is SEHNR and CDR2 FQNEAQ (reference sequence). There are 15 residues in the CDR3. V lost 5 bases, J lost 4 bases, and 7 bases stayed unmatched. CDR3 coding DNA: TGTGCCAGCAGCCGGAGCGGGGGGAGGGCAGATACGCAGTATTTT. Translated, it gives CASSRSGGRADTQYF.

V usage is TRBV3-1 (or the pseudogene TRBV3-2) and J usage is TRBJ2-3, with unresolved D. The CDR3 length is 15 residues. V shed 0 bases and J shed 4 bases, with 11 bases lying between them. Germline V gives CDR1 LGHDT, CDR2 YNNKEL (reference sequence). The CDR3 here is CASSQDWSTSDTQYF. In nucleotides, the CDR3 is TGTGCCAGCAGCCAAGATTGGTCTACCTCAGATACGCAGTATTTT.

This chain links TRBV7-2 with TRBJ1-1, with unresolved D. V lost 3 bases and J 1 base, leaving 6 bases between the germline ends. The V gene's germline CDR1 is SGHTA and CDR2 FQGNSA. The CDR3 runs to 13 residues. CDR3 sequence (DNA): TGTGCCAGCAGCTTTGACAAGAACACTGAAGCTTTCTTT. Amino acid sequence: CASSFDKNTEAFF.

The chain combines TRBV5-1 with TRBJ2-1, with 7 bases fitting TRBD2. V trimming: 0 bases; J trimming: 8 bases; junction bases outside the gene matches: 8. Germline V lookup: CDR1 SGHRS, CDR2 YFSETQ. The CDR3 covers 15 residues. CDR3 in DNA: TGCGCCAGCAGCTTGGTGTCAGGGAGGGAATATGAGCAGTTCTTC. The encoded protein is CASSLVSGREYEQFF. Drawing the rest from reference TRBV5-1 and TRBJ2-1, the complete variable domain is KAGVTQTPRYLIKTRGQQVTLSCSPISGHRSVSWYQQTPGQGLQFLFEYFSETQRNKGNFPGRFSGRQFSNSRSEMNVSTLELGDSALYLCASSLVSGREYEQFFGPGTRLTVL.

In this sample, this clone turned up once. The chain joins TRBV29-1 to TRBJ2-3, with 9 bases matching TRBD1. V gave up 1 base and J gave up 3 bases; unmatched junction bases: 5. Germline CDR1 SQVTM, CDR2 ANQGSEA. This CDR3 spans 15 amino acids. The CDR3 bases are TGCAGCGTTGAAGGGGGACAGGGATTGACAGATACGCAGTATTTT. Translated: CSVEGGQGLTDTQYF.

The rearrangement links TRBV5-1 to TRBJ2-5; D might be TRBD2 (7 bases). Trimming left V 3 bases short and J 5 bases short, with 17 bases between. The CDR3 consists of 15 residues. In germline, CDR1 is SGHRS, CDR2 YFSETQ. CDR3 nucleotides: TGCGCCAGCAGCTCTACGGGGGGCTCGGAGGAGACCCAGTACTTC. It yields the protein CASSSTGGSEETQYF.

The chain couples TRBV15 to TRBJ1-1; 8 bases fit TRBD1. Germline assignment: CDR1 LNHNV and CDR2 YYDKDF (reference sequence). There are 13 residues in the CDR3. The V gene end was trimmed by 9 bases and the J gene end by 6 bases; junction bases not matched to a gene: 9. The CDR3 DNA sequence: TGTGCCACTAGCGGACAGGGATTTTCTGAAGCTTTCTTT. Its protein is CATSGQGFSEAFF.

This chain uses TRBV5-3 with TRBJ1-2, with D maybe TRBD1 (5 bases). TRBV5-3 is an ORF, and what it does is uncertain. The length of the CDR3 is 15 residues. V was shortened by 3 bases and J by 3 bases, with 15 bases between the two germline ends. DNA for the CDR3: TGTGCCAGAAGCTGCTCGGGACTTTCGGACTATGGCTACACCTTC. Residues: CARSCSGLSDYGYTF.